This entry describes one T cell receptor (beta chain). Its antigen is undetermined. The source of the sample is a study of Graves' ophthalmopathy and Graves' hyperthyroidism. Study-level results: Most expanded clonotypes from thyroid (those above 0.001 frequency) were also found in blood.

RNA transcripts yielded amplified TCR beta CDR3 regions. The library came from an HTBI-primed first-round RT-PCR and a second-round multiplex PCR. Via MiXCR, TCRdb re-called the multiplex PCR reads, giving one row per CDR3 protein. The sample comprises hundreds of thousands of distinct CDR3 sequences, just over 40% of which are singletons, and over 2.5% rests with the top ten. Ophthalmopathy cases showed moderate-to-severe activity, scoring CAS ≥3 and NOSPECS ≥4, with duration under 3 months. Orbital computed tomography, thyroid ultrasound, TRAb, serum thyroxine and clinical symptoms formed the basis of diagnosis. PBMCs were density-gradient isolated from around 10 ml fresh blood. J lost 2 bases, V lost 4 bases, and 9 bases had no gene match. This CDR3 spans 18 amino acids. Germline-derived CDR1 and CDR2 are MGHDK and SYGVNS.

The sequence derives from an adult man with Graves' ophthalmopathy. The sequenced material came from peripheral blood. The genes are TRBV25-1 and TRBJ2-6; 9 bases line up with TRBD1. DNA of the CDR3: TGTGCCAGCAGTGCATCGGGACAGGGTGTCGCTGGGGCCAACGTCCTGACTTTC. Translating gives CASSASGQGVAGANVLTF.